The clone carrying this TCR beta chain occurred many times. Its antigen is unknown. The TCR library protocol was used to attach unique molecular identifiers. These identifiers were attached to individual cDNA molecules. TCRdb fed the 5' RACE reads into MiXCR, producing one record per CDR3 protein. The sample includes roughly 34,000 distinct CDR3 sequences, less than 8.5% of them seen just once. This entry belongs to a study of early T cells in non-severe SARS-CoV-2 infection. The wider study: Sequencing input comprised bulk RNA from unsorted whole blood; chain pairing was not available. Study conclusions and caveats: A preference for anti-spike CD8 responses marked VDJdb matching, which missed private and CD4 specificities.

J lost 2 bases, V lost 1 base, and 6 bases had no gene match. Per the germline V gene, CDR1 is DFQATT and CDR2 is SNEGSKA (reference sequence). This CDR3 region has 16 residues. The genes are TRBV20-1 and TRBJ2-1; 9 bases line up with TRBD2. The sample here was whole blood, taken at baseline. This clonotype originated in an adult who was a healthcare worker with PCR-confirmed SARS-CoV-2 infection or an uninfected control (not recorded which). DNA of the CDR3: TGCAGTGCTAGAGGGATAGCGGGAGTCACCTACAATGAGCAGTTCTTC. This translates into CSARGIAGVTYNEQFF.